These 14 T cell receptor beta chains came from one sample sequenced in a study of CD4 and CD8 cells across lung adenocarcinoma regions. TCRdb processed the PCR reads anew with MiXCR; each CDR3 protein has one entry. The repertoire has some 25,000 distinct CDR3 sequences, 53% of them found once; the top ten carry approximately 46%. The sequenced sample consisted of CD8+ T cells from the center of a lung tumor. The receptors originated from a male donor with lung adenocarcinoma. The CD4 and CD8 labels of this study may be unreliable.

The rearrangement links TRBV20-1 to TRBJ2-1; TRBD1 matches 8 bases. With 0 bases clipped from V and 0 bases from J, the junction kept 19 bases outside the gene matches. CDR1 is DFQATT, CDR2 SNEGSKA, per germline (reference sequence). The CDR3 runs to 21 residues. The CDR3 bases are TGCAGTGCTAGAGATAGGGGGTATCTCAACAGGGGGGCAAGCTCCTACAATGAGCAGTTCTTC. This codes for CSARDRGYLNRGASSYNEQFF.

With regard to this clonotype: The germline gene is not matched at one end of the junction; a read error may be the cause. The gene calls are TRBV10-2 and TRBJ2-3, with D tentatively TRBD2 (5 bases). Germline V lookup: CDR1 WSHSY, CDR2 SAAADI. This CDR3 contains 16 residues. The CDR3 here is CASSEPGVRAKDTQYF. The CDR3 region has the DNA TGCGCCAGCAGTGAGCCCGGGGTGCGAGCCAAAGATACTCAGTATTTC.

Relative to its sample, this clonotype is medium-sized. The V and J genes are TRBV6-1 and TRBJ2-2; no definite D call. V was shortened by 3 bases and J by 3 bases, with 8 bases between the two germline ends. This CDR3 contains 14 residues. The germline V gene encodes CDR1 MNHNS and CDR2 SASEGT. In DNA form, the CDR3 reads TGTGCCAGCAGTGAGGTCCGGGACACCGGGGAGCTGTTTTTT. Translation gives CASSEVRDTGELFF.

Only one count was recorded for this clonotype. A junction end diverges from the germline sequence, so it may reflect a read error. The chain is built from TRBV14 and TRBJ2-3; the D is unclear. Looked up from germline, CDR1 is SGHDN and CDR2 is FVKESK. CDR3 size: 17 residues. CDR3 bases: TGTGCCAGCAGCCAAGACCCGAGGCTGCGAAGCACAGATACGCAGTACTTT. It codes for CASSQDPRLRSTDTQYF.

The gene calls are TRBV24-1 and TRBJ2-1, with D maybe TRBD1 (6 bases). CDR3 length equals 16 residues. V was clipped by 4 bases and J by 6 bases, with 18 bases between them. Germline V gene lookup returns CDR1 KGHDR and CDR2 SFDVKD. DNA for the CDR3: TGTGCCACCAGTGACCCGCTGGCGCAGGGGTCCAATGAGCAGTTCTTC. This translates into CATSDPLAQGSNEQFF.

This sequence joins TRBV30 and TRBJ2-3; the match to TRBD2 covers 7 bases. Germline CDR1 and CDR2: GTSNPN and SVGIG (reference sequence). CDR3 length equals 14 residues. V shed 0 bases and J 12 bases; nucleotides not matched to a gene: 12. This CDR3 is CAWSVPGGTETQYF. The CDR3 DNA follows: TGTGCCTGGAGTGTCCCGGGAGGCACAGAGACCCAGTATTTT.

This clonotype was recorded a few times. The chain couples TRBV6-1 to TRBJ1-5; D unresolved. Trimming took 0 bases from V and 9 from J, leaving 6 bases between them. CDR3 length: 12 amino acids. CDR1 is MNHNS, CDR2 SASEGT, per germline. Here the CDR3 reads CASSEAPRPQHF. CDR3 DNA: TGTGCCAGCAGTGAAGCCCCCCGGCCCCAGCATTTT.

This clonotype was seen at least ten times. V usage is TRBV7-2 and J usage is TRBJ2-3; 12 nucleotides match TRBD2. Germline V gene data show CDR1 as SGHTA and CDR2 as FQGNSA. V was clipped by 5 bases and J by 7 bases; unmatched bases: 10. This CDR3 region has 16 residues. The CDR3 sequence: CASSPKTSGGTHTQYF. CDR3 DNA sequence: TGTGCCAGCAGCCCGAAGACTAGCGGGGGAACACATACGCAGTATTTT. The whole variable domain, remainder taken from reference TRBV7-2 and TRBJ2-3, is GAGVSQSPSNKVTEKGKDVELRCDPISGHTALYWYRQSLGQGLEFLIYFQGNSAPDKSGLPSDRFSAERTGGSVSTLTIQRTQQEDSAVYLCASSPKTSGGTHTQYFGPGTRLTVL.

This chain's CDR3 is CASTYRAGGLYEQYF. CDR3 nucleotides: TGTGCCAGCACCTACAGGGCAGGGGGCTTGTACGAGCAGTACTTC. The rearrangement uses TRBV6-2 or TRBV6-3 and TRBJ2-1, with TRBD1 matching over 8 bases. The J call may be incorrect, as the DNA end agrees better with TRBJ2-7. Per germline, CDR1 MNHEY and CDR2 SVGEGT. This CDR3 contains 15 residues.

This chain uses TRBV10-3 with TRBJ2-3, with 8 nucleotides matching TRBD2. The V gene end was trimmed by 4 bases and the J gene end by 5 bases; junction bases not matched to a gene: 8. Germline V gene data show CDR1 as ENHRY and CDR2 as SYGVKD. The CDR3 spans 15 residues. The CDR3 is CAISGTSQGKDTQYF. The CDR3, as DNA: TGTGCCATCAGTGGGACTAGCCAAGGAAAAGATACGCAGTATTTT.

This clonotype was observed at least ten times. This chain uses TRBV6-4 with TRBJ1-2; D unresolved. This CDR3 region has 13 residues. CDR1 is MRHNA, CDR2 SNTAGT, per germline. V shed 6 bases and J shed 5 bases, with 13 bases lying between them. CDR3 protein: CASSPAPGYGYTF. As DNA, the CDR3 is TGTGCCAGCAGCCCGGCCCCGGGTTATGGCTACACCTTC.

A note on this clonotype: The germline gene is not matched at one end of the junction; a read error may be the cause. The chain combines TRBV6-1 with TRBJ2-1; the match to TRBD2 covers 9 bases. This CDR3 contains 15 residues. Germline CDR1 reads MNHNS; CDR2 reads SASEGT. CDR3 residues: CASTHPTSGTSEQFF. The CDR3 coding sequence is TGTGCCAGCACCCACCCGACTAGCGGAACCAGTGAGCAGTTCTTT.

This clonotype showed up many times. This chain links TRBV4-1 with TRBJ2-2; 7 bases agree with TRBD2. Unmatched junction bases numbered 11, after V lost 5 bases and J lost 5 bases. Germline V gene lookup returns CDR1 MGHRA and CDR2 YSYEKL. CDR3 length: 16 amino acids. The CDR3 spells CASSEVLAGATGELFF. The CDR3 DNA reads as TGCGCCAGCAGCGAAGTTCTTGCGGGAGCTACCGGGGAGCTGTTTTTT.

This rearrangement joins TRBV27 to TRBJ2-5, with D possibly being TRBD1 (6 bases). V was clipped by 6 bases and J by 1 base, with 9 bases between them. Germline-derived CDR1 and CDR2 are MNHEY and SMNVEV (reference sequence). The CDR3 is 13 amino acids. CDR3 sequence (DNA): TGTGCCAGCAGGGACAGCCCCCAAGAGACCCAGTACTTC. It is translated as CASRDSPQETQYF.